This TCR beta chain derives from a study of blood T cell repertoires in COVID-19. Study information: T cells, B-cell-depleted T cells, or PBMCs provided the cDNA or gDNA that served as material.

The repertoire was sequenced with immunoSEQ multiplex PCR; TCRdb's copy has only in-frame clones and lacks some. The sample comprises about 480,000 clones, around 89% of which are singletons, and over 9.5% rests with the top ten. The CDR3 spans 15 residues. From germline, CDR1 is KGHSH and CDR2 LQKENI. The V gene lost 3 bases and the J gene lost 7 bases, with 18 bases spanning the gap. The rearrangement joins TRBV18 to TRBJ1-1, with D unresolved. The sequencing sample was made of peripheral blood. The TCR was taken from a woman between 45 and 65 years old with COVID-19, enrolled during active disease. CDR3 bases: TGTGCCAGCTCACCTCCGTTTGCGGGCGACAATGAAGCTTTCTTT. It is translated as CASSPPFAGDNEAFF.